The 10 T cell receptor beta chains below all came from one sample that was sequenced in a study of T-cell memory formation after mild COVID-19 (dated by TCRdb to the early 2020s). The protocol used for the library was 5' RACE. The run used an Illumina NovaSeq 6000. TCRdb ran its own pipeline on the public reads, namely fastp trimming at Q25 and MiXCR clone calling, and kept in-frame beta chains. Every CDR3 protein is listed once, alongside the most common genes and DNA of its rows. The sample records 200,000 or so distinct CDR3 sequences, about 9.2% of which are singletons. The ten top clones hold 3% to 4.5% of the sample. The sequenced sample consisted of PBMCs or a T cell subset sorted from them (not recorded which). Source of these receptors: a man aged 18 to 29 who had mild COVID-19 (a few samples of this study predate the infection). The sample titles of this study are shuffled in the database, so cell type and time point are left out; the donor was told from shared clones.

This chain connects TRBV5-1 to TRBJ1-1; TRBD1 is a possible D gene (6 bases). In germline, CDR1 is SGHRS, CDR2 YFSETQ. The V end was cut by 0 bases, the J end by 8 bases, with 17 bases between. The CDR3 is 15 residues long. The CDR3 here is CASSLAGGRSKEAFF. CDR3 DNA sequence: TGCGCCAGCAGCTTGGCGGGGGGCCGGAGTAAAGAAGCTTTCTTT.

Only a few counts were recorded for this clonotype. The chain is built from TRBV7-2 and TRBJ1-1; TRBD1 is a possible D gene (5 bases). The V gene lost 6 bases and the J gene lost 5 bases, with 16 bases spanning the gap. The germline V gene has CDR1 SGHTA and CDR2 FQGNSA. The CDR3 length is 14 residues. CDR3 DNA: TGTGCCAGCAGGCCCCCGGGGGGATGGACTGAAGCTTTCTTT. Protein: CASRPPGGWTEAFF.

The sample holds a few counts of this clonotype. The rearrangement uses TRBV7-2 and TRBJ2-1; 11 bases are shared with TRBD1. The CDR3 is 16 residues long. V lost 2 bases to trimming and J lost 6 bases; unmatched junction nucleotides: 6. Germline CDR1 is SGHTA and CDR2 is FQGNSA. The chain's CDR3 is CASSLKPGQGGNEQFF. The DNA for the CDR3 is TGTGCCAGCAGCTTAAAACCGGGACAGGGGGGCAATGAGCAGTTCTTC. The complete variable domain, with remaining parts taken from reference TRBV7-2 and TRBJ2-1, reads GAGVSQSPSNKVTEKGKDVELRCDPISGHTALYWYRQSLGQGLEFLIYFQGNSAPDKSGLPSDRFSAERTGGSVSTLTIQRTQQEDSAVYLCASSLKPGQGGNEQFFGPGTRLTVL.

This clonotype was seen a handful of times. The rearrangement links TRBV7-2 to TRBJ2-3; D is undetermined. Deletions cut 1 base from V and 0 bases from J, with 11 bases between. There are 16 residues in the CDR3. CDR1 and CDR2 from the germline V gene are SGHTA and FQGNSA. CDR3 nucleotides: TGTGCCAGCAGCTTAGGCAGGTACACTAGCACAGATACGCAGTATTTT. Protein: CASSLGRYTSTDTQYF.

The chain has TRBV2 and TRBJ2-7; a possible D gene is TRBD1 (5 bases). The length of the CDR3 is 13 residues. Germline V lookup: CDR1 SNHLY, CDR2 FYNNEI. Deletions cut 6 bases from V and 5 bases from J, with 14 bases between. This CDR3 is CASSSQGRNEQYV. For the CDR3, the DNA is TGTGCCAGCAGCAGTCAGGGTAGAAACGAGCAGTACGTC.

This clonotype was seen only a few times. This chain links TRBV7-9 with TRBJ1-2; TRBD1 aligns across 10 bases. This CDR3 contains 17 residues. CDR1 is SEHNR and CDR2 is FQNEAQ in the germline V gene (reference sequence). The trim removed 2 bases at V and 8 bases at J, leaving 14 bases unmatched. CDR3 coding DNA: TGTGCCAGCAGCTTAACTGGCCGGGACAGGGGAGGTGCCGGCTACACCTTC. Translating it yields CASSLTGRDRGGAGYTF. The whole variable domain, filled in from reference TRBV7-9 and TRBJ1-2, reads DTGVSQNPRHKITKRGQNVTFRCDPISEHNRLYWYRQTLGQGPEFLTYFQNEAQLEKSRLLSDRFSAERPKGSFSTLEIQRTEQGDSAMYLCASSLTGRDRGGAGYTFGSGTRLTVV.

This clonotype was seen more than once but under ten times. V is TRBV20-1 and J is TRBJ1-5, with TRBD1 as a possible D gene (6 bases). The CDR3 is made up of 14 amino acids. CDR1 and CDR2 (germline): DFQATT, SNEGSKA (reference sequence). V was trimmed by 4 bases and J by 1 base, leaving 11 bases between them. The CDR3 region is CSAIKGESNQPQHF. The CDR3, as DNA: TGCAGTGCTATAAAGGGGGAGAGCAATCAGCCCCAGCATTTT.

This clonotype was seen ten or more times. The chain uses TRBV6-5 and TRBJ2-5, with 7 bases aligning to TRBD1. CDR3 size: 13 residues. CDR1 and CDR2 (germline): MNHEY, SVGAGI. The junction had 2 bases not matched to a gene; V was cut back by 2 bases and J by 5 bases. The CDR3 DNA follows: TGTGCCAGCAGTTACACAGGGGTGGAGACCCAGTACTTC. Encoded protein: CASSYTGVETQYF.

The CDR3 DNA reads TGCAGTGCTCCACCCCGGGGGAGGCAGTTTGGGGAGCAGTTCTTC. This translates into CSAPPRGRQFGEQFF. The V gene is TRBV20-1, the J gene TRBJ2-1; maybe TRBD2 (6 bases). This CDR3 spans 15 amino acids. V was pared by 5 bases and J by 10 bases, with 24 bases between. Germline lookup yields CDR1 DFQATT and CDR2 SNEGSKA (reference sequence).

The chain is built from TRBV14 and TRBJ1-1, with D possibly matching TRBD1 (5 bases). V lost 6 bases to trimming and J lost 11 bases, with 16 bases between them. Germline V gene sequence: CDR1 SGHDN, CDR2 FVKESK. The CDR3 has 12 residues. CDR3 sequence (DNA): TGTGCCAGCAGTCCCAGGGTTTCAACGGCTTTCTTT. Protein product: CASSPRVSTAFF.